What follows are 8 T cell receptor beta chains derived from one specimen sequenced in a study of blood T cell repertoires in COVID-19. TCRdb keeps only in-frame clones here, not all; method: immunoSEQ multiplex PCR. The repertoire has about 280,000 clones, 80% to 90% of them found once; the top ten carry over 4%. What was sequenced was PBMCs or T cells enriched from blood (not recorded which). The receptor source for this set is a woman in her twenties or thirties with acute COVID-19.

The chain couples TRBV14 to TRBJ2-7, with D possibly TRBD2 on 5 matching bases. This CDR3 has 18 residues. Germline values: CDR1 SGHDN, CDR2 FVKESK. The V gene lost 0 bases and the J gene lost 1 base, with 19 bases spanning the gap. The CDR3 sequence is CASSQEDFDRSRSYEQYF. The DNA for the CDR3 is TGTGCCAGCAGCCAAGAGGACTTTGATCGGTCGAGATCCTACGAGCAGTACTTC.

The chain is built from TRBV24-1 and TRBJ1-1; 7 nucleotides agree with TRBD1. The junction had 5 bases not matched to a gene; V was cut back by 4 bases and J by 4 bases. The CDR3 runs 14 residues. Per the germline V gene, CDR1 is KGHDR and CDR2 is SFDVKD. CDR3 loop: CATSEGGAGTEAFF. CDR3 sequence (DNA): TGTGCCACCAGTGAAGGGGGCGCTGGCACTGAAGCTTTCTTT.

The chain carries TRBV28 and TRBJ1-6; D remains ambiguous. CDR1 is MDHEN and CDR2 is SYDVKM in the germline V gene. The ends were cut back, 3 bases at V and 5 bases at J, with 11 bases in the middle. CDR3 length: 15 residues. The CDR3 here is CASSLEEVNNSPLHF. CDR3 nucleotides: TGTGCCAGCAGTTTGGAAGAGGTTAATAATTCACCCCTCCACTTT.

To note about this clone: The sample has other DNA sequences that encode this CDR3 too. The chain carries TRBV3-1 (or the pseudogene TRBV3-2) and TRBJ2-7, with 12 nucleotides matching TRBD2. Trimming cost V 3 bases and J 2 bases; bases outside gene matches: 2. The CDR3 is 15 residues long. CDR1 LGHDT and CDR2 YNNKEL come from the germline V gene (reference sequence). This CDR3 is CASSQGLAGPYEQYF. In DNA, the CDR3 is TGTGCCAGCAGCCAGGGACTAGCGGGCCCCTACGAGCAGTACTTC.

This clone was seen just once. This chain links TRBV15 with TRBJ1-3, with D hard to call. Germline V gene sequence: CDR1 LNHNV, CDR2 YYDKDF (reference sequence). The germline V and J ends were trimmed by 0 bases and 0 bases, with 9 bases remaining between them. This CDR3 spans 16 amino acids. This CDR3 is CATSRDPDSSGNTIYF. The CDR3 region has the DNA TGTGCCACCAGCAGAGACCCCGATAGCTCTGGAAACACCATATATTTT.

The V gene is TRBV7-3, the J gene TRBJ2-2; possibly TRBD1 for D (6 bases). Germline CDR1 is SGHTA and CDR2 is FQGTGA. V was pared by 5 bases and J by 1 base, with 14 bases between. The CDR3 is 16 amino acids. CDR3 sequence (DNA): TGTGCCAGCAGCCCACTCTTACAGGGGAACACCGGGGAGCTGTTTTTT. Translating gives CASSPLLQGNTGELFF.

This sequence joins TRBV24-1 and TRBJ2-7; D uncertain. From germline, CDR1 is KGHDR and CDR2 SFDVKD. The CDR3 covers 13 residues. Trimming left V 3 bases short and J 6 bases short, with 11 bases between. CDR3 sequence reads: CATSDLGTGEQYF. DNA for the CDR3: TGTGCCACCAGTGATCTGGGTACGGGCGAGCAGTACTTC.

This rearrangement joins TRBV12-5 to TRBJ2-1; 11 bases are shared with TRBD2. V shed 4 bases and J 1 base; nucleotides not matched to a gene: 12. Germline loops: CDR1 LGHNT, CDR2 FRNRAP. The CDR3 has 19 residues. The CDR3 region has the DNA TGTGCTAGTGGTTGGACCAAAGGGGGACTAGCGGAATCCTACAATGAGCAGTTCTTC. It encodes CASGWTKGGLAESYNEQFF.